A selection of T cell receptor beta chains follows, all from one sample in a study of blood T cell repertoires in COVID-19. Repertoires were generated with immunoSEQ multiplex PCR, while TCRdb's copy carries only in-frame clones and drops some. The table lists a few hundred thousand clones, approximately 85% of them singletons. The sample comprised peripheral blood. These receptor sequences come from a human donor in a cohort sampled during active COVID-19. Both conserved end residues are part of each CDR3. D genes are given only for firm matches. Size is stated for part of the rows, as once, few or many counts, or as a class when the clone is expanded.

d_gene: TRBD1
v_gene: TRBV5-1
abundance: -
j_gene: TRBJ1-4
CDR3nt: TGCGCCAGCAGCATCCCAGGGGGCGGGAATGAAAAACTGTTTTTT
CDR3aa: CASSIPGGGNEKLFF

d_gene: -
v_gene: TRBV2
abundance: few
j_gene: TRBJ2-7
CDR3nt: TGTGCCAGCAGCGACTTTCCCAGCTCCTACGAGCAGTACTTC
CDR3aa: CASSDFPSSYEQYF

d_gene: TRBD1
v_gene: TRBV6-6
abundance: -
j_gene: TRBJ2-7
CDR3nt: TGTGCCAGCAACCAACCGGGACAGGGATACTACGAGCAGTACTTC
CDR3aa: CASNQPGQGYYEQYF

d_gene: -
v_gene: TRBV7-3
abundance: -
j_gene: TRBJ2-1
CDR3nt: TGTGCCAGCAGCTTATCACAGAGCAATGAGCAGTTCTTC
CDR3aa: CASSLSQSNEQFF

d_gene: -
v_gene: TRBV11-2
abundance: -
j_gene: TRBJ1-1
CDR3nt: TGTGCCAGCAGCTTAGCCCTCGGTGGGAACACTGAAGCTTTCTTT
CDR3aa: CASSLALGGNTEAFF

d_gene: -
v_gene: TRBV18
abundance: -
j_gene: TRBJ2-7
CDR3nt: TGTGCCAGCTCACCAACCCGGGAGAGTAAGGGCTACGAGCAGTACTTC
CDR3aa: CASSPTRESKGYEQYF

d_gene: -
v_gene: TRBV19
abundance: -
j_gene: TRBJ1-1
CDR3nt: TGTGCCAGTAGGTCCAGGGGCGAGTCCACTGAAGCTTTCTTT
CDR3aa: CASRSRGESTEAFF

d_gene: TRBD1
v_gene: TRBV6-5
abundance: -
j_gene: TRBJ1-2
CDR3nt: TGTGCCAGCAGTCAATACGGGACAGGGGGCTTTGGCTACACCTTC
CDR3aa: CASSQYGTGGFGYTF

d_gene: -
v_gene: TRBV6-6
abundance: -
j_gene: TRBJ1-2
CDR3nt: TGTGCCAACTCCTTCACCCTAGGCTATGGCTACACCTTC
CDR3aa: CANSFTLGYGYTF

d_gene: TRBD1
v_gene: TRBV4-1
abundance: -
j_gene: TRBJ2-2
CDR3nt: TGCGCCAGCAGCCCACCGACAGGGGGCGGTACCGGGGAGCTGTTTTTT
CDR3aa: CASSPPTGGGTGELFF

d_gene: -
v_gene: TRBV12-3/TRBV12-4
abundance: -
j_gene: TRBJ1-4
CDR3nt: TGTGCCAGCAGTTTGGGGCTCAATGAAAAACTGTTTTTT
CDR3aa: CASSLGLNEKLFF